These 28 T cell receptor beta chains share one sample of origin, sequenced in a study of beta chain features in type 1 diabetes. Reverse transcribing all isolated RNA meant expressed TCRB transcripts were sequenced. The data were produced by immunoSEQ multiplex PCR, yet TCRdb's version contains in-frame clones alone and is incomplete. The repertoire has under 500,000 clones, over 25% of them found once; the top ten carry 0.05% to 0.065%. The specimen sequenced was naive CD4+ T cells from blood. These receptors all stem from a man between 18 and 35 years old in good health.

The V gene is TRBV29-1, the J gene TRBJ1-2; D possibly corresponds to TRBD1 (5 bases). The V end lost 0 bases, the J end lost 7 bases, and 12 bases lay between the germline ends. Looked up from germline, CDR1 is SQVTM and CDR2 is ANQGSEA. The CDR3 length is 13 residues. CDR3 residues: CSVEDLGGAGYTF. CDR3 sequence (DNA): TGCAGCGTTGAAGATCTAGGAGGGGCTGGCTACACCTTC.

The chain combines TRBV12-5 with TRBJ2-4; the D gene is possibly TRBD2 (5 bases). The CDR3 spans 14 residues. Germline V lookup: CDR1 LGHNT, CDR2 FRNRAP. Between the trimmed V and J ends, which lost 2 bases and 9 bases, there was a span of 14 bases. The CDR3 nucleotides are TGTGCTAGTGGTTTGTCCCCGACTCGGGGCATTCAGTACTTC. Amino acid sequence: CASGLSPTRGIQYF.

The chain employs TRBV4-1 and TRBJ2-3, with 8 bases lining up with TRBD1. Germline lookup yields CDR1 MGHRA and CDR2 YSYEKL. J was trimmed by 6 bases and V by 5 bases; bases with no gene match: 7. The CDR3 contains 14 residues. The CDR3 region is CASSTRQGRDTQYF. CDR3 nucleotide sequence: TGCGCCAGCAGCACCCGACAGGGGAGGGATACGCAGTATTTT.

The chain is built from TRBV29-1 and TRBJ2-7, with D unresolved. The CDR3 is 12 residues long. Germline V gene lookup returns CDR1 SQVTM and CDR2 ANQGSEA. V was clipped by 8 bases and J by 0 bases, with 11 bases between them. The CDR3 region has the DNA TGCAGCTACCGGACGGACTCCTACGAGCAGTACTTC. Protein product: CSYRTDSYEQYF.

There are a few counts of this clone. The chain couples TRBV30 to TRBJ2-1; 12 bases are a match to TRBD2. V shed 3 bases and J 12 bases; nucleotides not matched to a gene: 12. The CDR3 length is 15 residues. Germline V gene sequence: CDR1 GTSNPN, CDR2 SVGIG (reference sequence). The CDR3 DNA is TGTGCCTGGAGCCTTAGGGGACTAGCGGGTCTCGGGCAGTTCTTC. Its translation: CAWSLRGLAGLGQFF.

The rearrangement uses TRBV9 and TRBJ2-3; 8 nucleotides align to TRBD1. There are 14 residues in the CDR3. CDR1 and CDR2 from the germline V gene are SGDLS and YYNGEE. The V gene end was trimmed by 4 bases and the J gene end by 3 bases; junction bases not matched to a gene: 4. In nucleotides, the CDR3 is TGTGCCAGCAGCCTTCGGACAGGGACAGATACGCAGTATTTT. Its translation: CASSLRTGTDTQYF.

CDR3 in amino acids: CASRFSGSNTEAFF. The CDR3, as DNA: TGTGCCAGCAGGTTCTCGGGATCCAACACTGAAGCTTTCTTT. The chain is built from TRBV7-9 and TRBJ1-1; no reliable D call. Germline lookup yields CDR1 SEHNR and CDR2 FQNEAQ (reference sequence). V dropped 6 bases and J dropped 2 bases, with 13 bases sitting between them. The CDR3 extends over 14 amino acids. Complete variable domain (other parts from reference TRBV7-9 and TRBJ1-1): DTGVSQNPRHKITKRGQNVTFRCDPISEHNRLYWYRQTLGQGPEFLTYFQNEAQLEKSRLLSDRFSAERPKGSFSTLEIQRTEQGDSAMYLCASRFSGSNTEAFFGQGTRLTVV.

Of note for this clone: At the DNA level, this CDR3 is encoded by other sequences in the same sample as well. V is TRBV5-1 and J is TRBJ2-5; D gene unclear. V was cut by 0 bases and J by 3 bases, with 6 bases left in between. The CDR3 has 13 amino acids. Germline loops: CDR1 SGHRS, CDR2 YFSETQ. CDR3 in DNA: TGCGCCAGCAGCTTGGCTGGGAAAGAGACCCAGTACTTC. Protein sequence: CASSLAGKETQYF.

The rearrangement joins TRBV27 to TRBJ2-1, with TRBD1 matching 7 bases. V shed 6 bases, J shed 2 bases, and the junction held 7 bases outside the gene matches. The CDR3 covers 15 residues. Germline CDR1 and CDR2: MNHEY and SMNVEV (reference sequence). The DNA of the CDR3 is TGTGCCAGCAGACCGACAGGGTTACCCTACAATGAGCAGTTCTTC. It codes for CASRPTGLPYNEQFF.

Concerning this clone itself: The same CDR3 also results from other DNA sequences found in this sample. The J gene is TRBJ2-1, the V gene TRBV29-1; D is undetermined. Per the germline V gene, CDR1 is SQVTM and CDR2 is ANQGSEA. V lost 3 bases to trimming and J lost 6 bases, with 6 bases between them. This CDR3 contains 11 residues. The CDR3 reads CSVEGSNEQFF. CDR3 sequence (DNA): TGCAGCGTTGAGGGCAGCAATGAGCAGTTCTTC.

This clone has a handful of counts. The chain carries TRBV7-6 and TRBJ1-1, with no clear D. V lost 0 bases and J 1 base, leaving 3 bases between the germline ends. This CDR3 spans 13 amino acids. Germline CDR1 is SGHVS and CDR2 is FNYEAQ. This CDR3 reads CASSLAENTEAFF. In nucleotides, the CDR3 is TGTGCCAGCAGCTTAGCAGAGAACACTGAAGCTTTCTTT.

V is TRBV7-2 and J is TRBJ2-5; the D gene is possibly TRBD1 (5 bases). Germline CDR1 and CDR2: SGHTA and FQGNSA. V was pared by 4 bases and J by 4 bases, with 19 bases between. The CDR3 runs to 16 residues. The CDR3 DNA reads as TGTGCCAGCAGCTCCGGACACGTTACCCGAAGAGAGACCCAGTACTTC. Amino acids: CASSSGHVTRRETQYF.

Worth noting for this clone: This sample also contains other DNA sequences that code for the same CDR3. The chain employs TRBV30 and TRBJ2-2; D call uncertain. Germline CDR1 GTSNPN, CDR2 SVGIG (reference sequence). Trimming left V 2 bases short and J 5 bases short, with 6 bases between. This CDR3 is built from 12 residues. The CDR3 nucleotides are TGTGCCTGGAGTTCTGGGACCGGGGAGCTGTTTTTT. Protein sequence: CAWSSGTGELFF.

The chain carries TRBV29-1 and TRBJ1-1; D remains unclear. Trimming took 4 bases from V and 10 from J, leaving 7 bases between them. Germline-derived CDR1 and CDR2 are SQVTM and ANQGSEA. This CDR3 is 9 amino acids long. This CDR3 is CSVAGGAFF. The CDR3 DNA follows: TGCAGCGTTGCCGGCGGAGCTTTCTTT.

This clone occurred a few times. V usage is TRBV30 and J usage is TRBJ2-1, with D possibly called TRBD1 or TRBD2 (5 bases each). This CDR3 is built from 15 residues. Per the germline V gene, CDR1 is GTSNPN and CDR2 is SVGIG (reference sequence). The ends were cut back, 4 bases at V and 9 bases at J, with 22 bases in the middle. CDR3 sequence: CAWTVGTSPASEQFF. DNA of the CDR3: TGTGCCTGGACGGTGGGGACGTCACCGGCTAGTGAGCAGTTCTTC.

This clone occurred a few times. The chain is built from TRBV7-9 and TRBJ2-7; D remains ambiguous. Germline CDR1 and CDR2: SEHNR and FQNEAQ (reference sequence). Trimming removed 3 bases from V and 6 bases from J, with 6 bases in between. CDR3 length equals 11 residues. The DNA for the CDR3 is TGTGCCAGCAGCTTGACTGGCGAGCAGTACTTC. Protein: CASSLTGEQYF.

This clone was observed a handful of times. The rearrangement links TRBV5-1 to TRBJ2-7; the match to TRBD2 covers 8 bases. The V gene's germline CDR1 is SGHRS and CDR2 YFSETQ. Trimming took 0 bases from V and 1 from J; bases not matched to a gene: 3. This CDR3 is built from 15 residues. The CDR3 sequence is CASSLDSGASYEQYF. The DNA for the CDR3 is TGCGCCAGCAGCTTGGATAGCGGGGCATCCTACGAGCAGTACTTC.

The V and J genes are TRBV6-6 and TRBJ1-1; 9 bases map to TRBD1. The V segment lost 5 bases and the J segment 5 bases; nucleotides outside the gene matches: 3. This CDR3 has 13 residues. Germline V gene lookup returns CDR1 MNHNY and CDR2 SVGAGI (reference sequence). The CDR3 is CASSGQGMTEAFF. DNA for the CDR3: TGTGCCAGCAGTGGACAGGGGATGACTGAAGCTTTCTTT.

The rearrangement uses TRBV11-2 and TRBJ2-1, with D tentatively TRBD2 (6 bases). Germline CDR1 is SGHAT and CDR2 is FQNNGV. The CDR3 covers 15 residues. V lost 4 bases, J lost 6 bases, and 16 bases lay in between. The CDR3 DNA sequence: TGTGCCAGCAGCTCAGTGGAGGGGACTTTCAATGAGCAGTTCTTC. Amino acid sequence: CASSSVEGTFNEQFF.

The J gene is TRBJ2-1, the V gene TRBV15; 11 bases match TRBD2. V dropped 2 bases and J dropped 4; count of bases not matched to a gene: 4. CDR1 LNHNV and CDR2 YYDKDF come from the germline V gene (reference sequence). CDR3 length equals 16 residues. Here the CDR3 reads CATSRSTSGNYNEQFF. In DNA form, the CDR3 reads TGTGCCACCAGCAGATCGACTAGCGGGAATTACAATGAGCAGTTCTTC.

As to this clone: Its ends do not fully match the called genes, so a read error is possible. The chain couples TRBV7-7 to TRBJ2-5, with D perhaps TRBD2 (6 bases). The V gene's germline CDR1 is SSHAT and CDR2 FNYEAQ (reference sequence). This CDR3 contains 14 residues. In DNA form, the CDR3 reads TGTGCTAGCAGCTTAGGGCGGGGACAAGAGACCCAGTACTTC. Residues: CASSLGRGQETQYF.

The V and J genes are TRBV2 and TRBJ2-3; 9 nucleotides align to TRBD2. This CDR3 region has 17 residues. CDR1 is SNHLY, CDR2 FYNNEI, per germline. The V segment lost 5 bases and the J segment 4 bases; nucleotides outside the gene matches: 13. CDR3 DNA: TGTGCCAGCAGTTCCAGGCCGCCGGGACTAGCCCCAGATACGCAGTATTTT. Residues: CASSSRPPGLAPDTQYF.

This chain connects TRBV20-1 to TRBJ2-1; no clear D gene. From germline, CDR1 is DFQATT and CDR2 SNEGSKA (reference sequence). V dropped 7 bases and J dropped 7 bases, with 8 bases sitting between them. This CDR3 has 10 amino acids. This CDR3 reads CSGTQNEQFF. The CDR3 DNA follows: TGCAGTGGGACCCAGAATGAGCAGTTCTTC.

Concerning this clone: The sample contains more than one DNA sequence encoding this CDR3. The chain carries TRBV30 and TRBJ1-5; D ambiguous. Germline values: CDR1 GTSNPN, CDR2 SVGIG (reference sequence). With 0 bases removed from V and 0 bases from J, the gap between germline ends came to 6 bases. The CDR3 totals 14 residues. The CDR3 DNA follows: TGTGCCTGGAGTGTGGTATATAGCAATCAGCCCCAGCATTTT. Amino acid sequence: CAWSVVYSNQPQHF. Together with reference TRBV30 and TRBJ1-5, the CDR3 gives the full variable domain: SQTIHQWPATLVQPVGSPLSLECTVEGTSNPNLYWYRQAAGRGLQLLFYSVGIGQISSEVPQNLSASRPQDRQFILSSKKLLLSDSGFYLCAWSVVYSNQPQHFGDGTRLSIL.

This clone was observed a handful of times. The V and J genes are TRBV29-1 and TRBJ1-1; TRBD1 agrees at 8 bases. The CDR3 covers 13 residues. Germline lookup yields CDR1 SQVTM and CDR2 ANQGSEA. V was clipped by 6 bases and J by 2 bases; unmatched bases: 5. The DNA of the CDR3 is TGCAGCGTGGGGACAGGCTTCAACACTGAAGCTTTCTTT. It encodes CSVGTGFNTEAFF.

This clone was seen only a few times. The chain couples TRBV10-3 to TRBJ1-2, with 9 positions matching TRBD1. This CDR3 region has 11 residues. J gave up 7 bases and V 10 bases, and 4 bases lay outside the gene matches. In germline, CDR1 is ENHRY, CDR2 SYGVKD. CDR3 DNA sequence: TGTGCCAGCAAACAGGGGGCTGGCTACACCTTC. Its protein is CASKQGAGYTF.

The chain joins TRBV4-3 to TRBJ2-5; D uncertain. Trimming took off 3 bases at V and 5 bases at J, with 10 bases between the two ends. The germline CDR1 and CDR2 sequences are LGHNA and YSLEER. This CDR3 region has 13 residues. CDR3 sequence: CASSQVRSETQYF. Written as DNA, the CDR3 is TGCGCCAGCAGCCAGGTCAGATCCGAGACCCAGTACTTC.

The chain combines TRBV30 with TRBJ2-7, with D unclear. Trimming removed 2 bases from V and 1 base from J, with 9 bases in between. This CDR3 region has 13 residues. Germline V CDR1 and CDR2: GTSNPN, SVGIG (reference sequence). The CDR3 is CAWSLGYSYEQYF. The CDR3 nucleotides read TGTGCCTGGAGTTTGGGTTATTCCTACGAGCAGTACTTC.